The 29 T cell receptor beta chains given below trace back to one sample, sequenced in a study of T cell repertoires in cytomegalovirus infection. TCRdb called the reads again in MiXCR, with one record for every CDR3 protein. The sample has some 300,000 distinct CDR3 sequences, approximately 8.9% seen once. Source material: PBMCs. These receptors came from a human donor in good health (CMV status not recorded). Some clones in this sample may be carry-over from other donors' samples.

The chain recombines TRBV12-3 or TRBV12-4 with TRBJ2-4; perhaps TRBD1 as D (5 bases). V was clipped by 7 bases and J by 14 bases, with 24 bases between them. This CDR3 has 14 residues. The CDR3 protein is CASTREDTPSREYF. CDR3 DNA sequence: TGTGCCAGCACCCGTGAGGACACCCCTTCACGGGAGTACTTC.

This clonotype was observed at least ten times. The chain uses TRBV20-1 and TRBJ2-2; D is unresolved. This CDR3 spans 12 amino acids. The germline gives CDR1 DFQATT, CDR2 SNEGSKA (reference sequence). Trimming stripped 8 bases from V and 1 base from J, with 8 bases between. As DNA, the CDR3 is TGCAGTACCTACAGGAACACCGGGGAGCTGTTTTTT. Its translation: CSTYRNTGELFF.

This clonotype was seen repeatedly, ten times or more. The rearrangement uses TRBV5-1 and TRBJ1-6; D remains ambiguous. V lost 0 bases and J lost 3, with 13 bases in between. CDR1 and CDR2 (germline): SGHRS, YFSETQ. This CDR3 contains 17 residues. DNA for the CDR3: TGCGCCAGCAGCTTGGAAGCCTCCCGCGGCTATAATTCACCCCTCCACTTT. Protein product: CASSLEASRGYNSPLHF.

This sequence joins TRBV20-1 and TRBJ1-1; D gene uncertain. In germline, CDR1 is DFQATT, CDR2 SNEGSKA (reference sequence). V was shortened by 0 bases and J by 8 bases, with 13 bases between the two germline ends. CDR3 length equals 13 residues. CDR3 region: CSARDTLSGEAFF. CDR3 nucleotides: TGCAGTGCTAGAGATACGCTCTCGGGGGAAGCTTTCTTT.

This clonotype was detected only a few times. V usage is TRBV5-1 and J usage is TRBJ2-2; TRBD1 aligns across 8 bases. V lost 6 bases and J lost 3; bases outside the gene matches: 10. CDR1 is SGHRS and CDR2 is YFSETQ in the germline V gene. The CDR3 covers 16 residues. The CDR3 nucleotides read TGCGCCAGCAACCCCAGACAGGGGCCTGACACCGGGGAGCTGTTTTTT. Its translation is CASNPRQGPDTGELFF.

This clonotype was found many times. J is TRBJ2-1 and V is TRBV20-1; 14 nucleotides match TRBD2. The CDR3 length is 19 residues. V lost 1 base to trimming and J lost 0 bases; unmatched junction nucleotides: 8. Germline lookup yields CDR1 DFQATT and CDR2 SNEGSKA (reference sequence). The CDR3 DNA reads as TGCAGTGCTAGAGGAGGGTGGGGGACTAGCGGGAGCTCCTACAATGAGCAGTTCTTC. Amino acid sequence: CSARGGWGTSGSSYNEQFF.

This clonotype was seen repeatedly, ten times or more. V is TRBV24-1 and J is TRBJ2-1; 8 bases agree with TRBD1. Unmatched junction bases numbered 3, after V lost 1 base and J lost 2 bases. The length of the CDR3 is 16 residues. CDR1 is KGHDR, CDR2 SFDVKD, per germline. The CDR3 reads CATSDFGQGAYNEQFF. The CDR3 DNA is TGTGCCACCAGTGATTTCGGACAGGGCGCCTACAATGAGCAGTTCTTC.

This clonotype was recorded a few times. This may stem from a read error, because a much larger clone lies one nucleotide away. This chain joins TRBV6-6 and TRBJ1-2; 9 nucleotides agree with TRBD1. The V gene end was trimmed by 5 bases and the J gene end by 4 bases; junction bases not matched to a gene: 2. CDR3 size: 13 residues. In germline, CDR1 is MNHNY, CDR2 SVGAGI (reference sequence). The CDR3 sequence: CASSGTGTYGYTF. CDR3 in DNA: TGTGCCAGCAGTGGGACAGGGACCTATGGCTACACCTTC.

This clonotype was seen ten or more times. The V call is TRBV10-2, the J call TRBJ1-1, with 9 bases lining up with TRBD1. J was trimmed by 4 bases and V by 6 bases; bases with no gene match: 3. CDR1 is WSHSY and CDR2 is SAAADI in the germline V gene. The CDR3 has 13 amino acids. The CDR3 DNA is TGCGCCAGCAGGGACAGGGGTTCCACTGAAGCTTTCTTT. Its translation is CASRDRGSTEAFF.

Many counts were recorded for this clonotype. This chain connects TRBV12-3 or TRBV12-4 to TRBJ2-7; D unclear. The CDR3 totals 14 residues. V lost 5 bases to trimming and J lost 2 bases, with 13 bases between them. Written as DNA, the CDR3 is TGTGCCAGCAGTAGTAGGGTAATTACCTACGAGCAGTACTTC. Translating gives CASSSRVITYEQYF.

This clonotype appeared many times. The chain couples TRBV6-1 to TRBJ2-2, with D possibly matching TRBD1 (6 bases). Germline V CDR1 and CDR2: MNHNS, SASEGT. V was pared by 5 bases and J by 2 bases, with 9 bases between. The CDR3 sequence is 14 residues long. CDR3 coding DNA: TGTGCCAGCAGTCCGGACAGTAACACCGGGGAGCTGTTTTTT. Amino acids: CASSPDSNTGELFF.

V usage is TRBV20-1 and J usage is TRBJ2-5; either TRBD1 or TRBD2 may supply D (5 bases each). The CDR3 runs to 14 residues. Germline CDR1 and CDR2: DFQATT and SNEGSKA (reference sequence). Trimming took 4 bases from V and 7 from J, leaving 19 bases between them. CDR3 DNA sequence: TGCAGTGCTAATACCGGGACGAGGTCCGGGACCCAGTACTTC. Translated, it gives CSANTGTRSGTQYF.

This clonotype came up many times. This chain connects TRBV6-2 or TRBV6-3 to TRBJ2-6; D remains ambiguous. CDR3 length equals 15 residues. Deletions cut 5 bases from V and 2 bases from J, with 10 bases between. Germline V lookup: CDR1 MNHEY, CDR2 SVGEGT. CDR3 sequence (DNA): TGTGCCAGCAGTCAAAGAGGAGCTGGGGCCAACGTCCTGACTTTC. As protein: CASSQRGAGANVLTF.

This clonotype was recorded many times. The chain joins TRBV6-6 to TRBJ2-1; D not resolved. CDR1 and CDR2 (germline): MNHNY, SVGAGI (reference sequence). The CDR3 length is 13 residues. Trimming took 5 bases from V and 2 from J, leaving 7 bases between them. CDR3 bases: TGTGCCAGCAGTCGGCCCCCCTACAATGAGCAGTTCTTC. Residues: CASSRPPYNEQFF.

This clonotype was detected many times. The chain is built from TRBV11-2 and TRBJ2-2; D call uncertain. Germline CDR1 and CDR2: SGHAT and FQNNGV. Trimming took off 5 bases at V and 1 base at J, with 14 bases between the two ends. The CDR3 spans 16 residues. The CDR3 coding sequence is TGTGCCAGCAGCCTCGATGGGCTGTGGAACACCGGGGAGCTGTTTTTT. Translating it yields CASSLDGLWNTGELFF.

This clonotype showed up many times. The V call is TRBV29-1, the J call TRBJ1-2; no clear D gene. CDR1 is SQVTM, CDR2 ANQGSEA, per germline. V gave up 3 bases and J gave up 2 bases, with 7 bases separating them. The CDR3 totals 12 residues. CDR3: CSVDGENYGYTF. CDR3 nucleotides: TGCAGCGTTGATGGGGAAAACTATGGCTACACCTTC. The full variable domain, in which reference TRBV29-1 and TRBJ1-2 provide the parts outside the CDR3, is SAVISQKPSRDICQRGTSLTIQCQVDSQVTMMFWYRQQPGQSLTLIATANQGSEATYESGFVIDKFPISRPNLTFSTLTVSNMSPEDSSIYLCSVDGENYGYTFGSGTRLTVV.

V usage is TRBV29-1 and J usage is TRBJ1-1, with TRBD1 matching 8 bases. The CDR3 contains 13 residues. Germline CDR1 is SQVTM and CDR2 is ANQGSEA. The V and J ends lost 6 bases and 6 bases, in that order; junction bases with no gene match: 9. CDR3 region: CSVLDREGPEAFF. CDR3 nucleotide sequence: TGCAGCGTCTTGGACAGGGAGGGTCCTGAAGCTTTCTTT.

This clonotype was counted many times. The chain uses TRBV6-1 and TRBJ2-1; 12 nucleotides line up with TRBD2. Germline V CDR1 and CDR2: MNHNS, SASEGT. V lost 5 bases, J lost 3 bases, and 17 bases stayed unmatched. The CDR3 spans 20 residues. The CDR3 region has the DNA TGTGCCAGCAGTAACGGACTAGCGGGGTACGCGATGAGTTACTACAATGAGCAGTTCTTC. Amino acid sequence: CASSNGLAGYAMSYYNEQFF.

J is TRBJ1-6 and V is TRBV20-1; weak D call: TRBD1 (6 bases). The V gene's germline CDR1 is DFQATT and CDR2 SNEGSKA (reference sequence). The ends were cut back, 4 bases at V and 6 bases at J, with 16 bases in the middle. The CDR3 has 15 residues. CDR3 in amino acids: CSAITRDTFNSPLHF. The CDR3 DNA follows: TGCAGTGCTATTACACGGGACACCTTTAATTCACCCCTCCACTTT.

There are many counts of this clonotype. This chain's CDR3 is CSAYRDTGELFF. In nucleotides, the CDR3 is TGCAGTGCTTATCGTGACACCGGGGAGCTGTTTTTT. The chain couples TRBV20-1 to TRBJ2-2; D gene uncertain. Germline values: CDR1 DFQATT, CDR2 SNEGSKA (reference sequence). Trimming pared 5 bases from V and 3 bases from J, leaving 7 bases between. This CDR3 is built from 12 residues.

The sample holds many counts of this clonotype. The chain has TRBV5-1 and TRBJ1-1; 7 bases agree with TRBD1. In germline, CDR1 is SGHRS, CDR2 YFSETQ. Trimming at V came to 4 bases and at J to 0 bases, leaving 9 bases not matched to a gene. The CDR3 totals 16 residues. The CDR3 coding sequence is TGCGCCAGCAGCCCACAGGGGAACGGGGTGAACACTGAAGCTTTCTTT. Protein product: CASSPQGNGVNTEAFF.

This clonotype was seen at least ten times. One end of the junction does not line up with germline, which may come from a read error. The V call is TRBV7-9, the J call TRBJ2-5, with D hard to call. The CDR3 runs to 9 residues. Germline values: CDR1 SEHNR, CDR2 FQNEAQ (reference sequence). CDR3 sequence (DNA): TGTGCCAGCAGCTTTCCCCCTAACTTC. This gives the protein CASSFPPNF.

The chain recombines TRBV20-1 with TRBJ1-1; 7 positions match TRBD1. Unmatched junction bases numbered 9, after V lost 6 bases and J lost 2 bases. The CDR3 consists of 14 residues. CDR1 DFQATT and CDR2 SNEGSKA come from the germline V gene (reference sequence). CDR3 sequence (DNA): TGCAGTGCCACCTCGGGACAGTTAAACACTGAAGCTTTCTTT. Translated, it gives CSATSGQLNTEAFF.

This clonotype was found a few times. The V and J genes are TRBV20-1 and TRBJ1-1, with 11 bases matching TRBD1. CDR1 is DFQATT, CDR2 SNEGSKA, per germline (reference sequence). This CDR3 contains 16 residues. V shed 3 bases and J 10 bases; nucleotides not matched to a gene: 16. The CDR3 sequence: CSASGAGTGGTFGAFF. CDR3 DNA: TGCAGTGCTAGTGGGGCCGGGACAGGGGGAACTTTTGGAGCTTTCTTT.

This clonotype turned up a few times. This sequence joins TRBV20-1 and TRBJ1-2, with D unclear. Germline V gene lookup returns CDR1 DFQATT and CDR2 SNEGSKA (reference sequence). The CDR3 has 12 residues. Trimming took 6 bases from V and 0 from J, leaving 8 bases between them. This CDR3 reads CSAGEANYGYTF. CDR3 in DNA: TGCAGTGCCGGGGAAGCTAACTATGGCTACACCTTC.

V and J are TRBV27 and TRBJ2-1; D is possibly TRBD2 (6 bases). This CDR3 region has 13 residues. Germline V gene data show CDR1 as MNHEY and CDR2 as SMNVEV (reference sequence). Trimming pared 5 bases from V and 6 bases from J, leaving 11 bases between. The CDR3 coding sequence is TGTGCCAGCAGTCCGGGGACTCCCAATGAGCAGTTCTTC. Its translation: CASSPGTPNEQFF.

The rearrangement uses TRBV12-3 or TRBV12-4 and TRBJ1-4; D is undetermined. This CDR3 spans 14 amino acids. V was cut by 3 bases and J by 13 bases, with 18 bases left in between. The CDR3 reads CASSFLSSIDGLFF. The CDR3 DNA sequence: TGTGCCAGCAGTTTCCTCTCATCGATCGATGGACTGTTTTTT.

The chain uses TRBV12-3 or TRBV12-4 and TRBJ2-5, with 11 positions matching TRBD2. The CDR3 runs 16 residues. Trimming removed 2 bases from V and 5 bases from J; junction bases left unmatched: 7. The CDR3 bases are TGTGCCAGCAGTTTAACTAGCGGGGGATTCCGGGAGACCCAGTACTTC. This codes for CASSLTSGGFRETQYF.

This clonotype was seen repeatedly, ten times or more. The chain joins TRBV4-1 to TRBJ1-1; 7 nucleotides line up with TRBD1. Trimming at V came to 0 bases and at J to 11 bases, leaving 12 bases not matched to a gene. The CDR3 length is 15 residues. Per germline, CDR1 MGHRA and CDR2 YSYEKL. The CDR3 sequence: CASSQDQQGRTGAFF. For the CDR3, the DNA is TGCGCCAGCAGCCAAGATCAACAGGGGCGGACTGGGGCTTTCTTT.